This T cell receptor (beta chain) is drawn from a study of T cells in narcolepsy. The overall study: Enrolled donors included narcolepsy type 1 or type 2 patients and healthy controls.

The germline CDR1 and CDR2 sequences are SGDLS and YYNGEE. V lost 5 bases and J 2 bases, leaving 15 bases between the germline ends. This CDR3 has 15 residues. The assay was immunoSEQ multiplex PCR, and TCRdb's table has in-frame clones only and misses some. Of over 30,000 clones in the sample, 70% to 85% were seen once. The sample comprised CD45RA- memory CD4+ T cells from PBMCs. This sequence joins TRBV9 and TRBJ2-3, with D possibly matching TRBD1 (8 bases). The clonotype was recovered from a human donor with narcolepsy. The CDR3 is CASSGGDRYTDTQYF. CDR3 DNA sequence: TGTGCCAGCAGTGGGGGGGACAGGTACACAGATACGCAGTATTTT.